The rows below give T cell receptor beta chains drawn from one sample of a study of OX40 agonist ivuxolimab in advanced cancers. Method: immunoSEQ multiplex PCR; TCRdb's copy keeps in-frame clones and lacks some. The sample includes about 40,000 clones, 88% of them seen just once. The specimen comprised CD4+ or CD8+ T cells sorted from blood, sampled in a trial of the OX40 agonist ivuxolimab. The receptors stem from an adult with an advanced solid tumor such as melanoma, head and neck, liver or kidney cancer. Both conserved end residues are part of each CDR3. D genes are given only for firm matches. Size is stated for part of the rows, as once, few or many counts, or as a class when the clone is expanded.

j_gene | abundance | d_gene | v_gene | CDR3aa | CDR3nt
TRBJ1-2 | . | . | TRBV7-2 | CASSLAEGYYGYTF | TGTGCCAGCAGCTTGGCTGAGGGATACTATGGCTACACCTTC
TRBJ2-5 | . | TRBD2 | TRBV29-1 | CSVLPAGEAGETQYF | TGCAGCGTTCTCCCCGCGGGGGAGGCCGGGGAGACCCAGTACTTC
TRBJ2-1 | . | . | TRBV7-7 | CASSFNQAYYNEQFF | TGTGCTAGCAGCTTTAACCAGGCCTACTACAATGAGCAGTTCTTC
TRBJ2-7 | . | TRBD1 | TRBV19 | CASSITGGSYEQYF | TGTGCCAGTAGTATTACAGGGGGCTCCTACGAGCAGTACTTC
TRBJ2-2 | . | TRBD2 | TRBV27 | CASSWRGGTGELFF | TGTGCCAGCAGTTGGCGGGGAGGGACCGGGGAGCTGTTTTTT
TRBJ1-1 | . | . | TRBV29-1 | CSVETQSTEAFF | TGCAGCGTTGAAACGCAGAGCACTGAAGCTTTCTTT
TRBJ1-1 | . | . | TRBV30 | CAWSSGVGYTEAFF | TGTGCCTGGAGTTCTGGGGTTGGATACACTGAAGCTTTCTTT
TRBJ1-2 | . | TRBD1 | TRBV27 | CASSPRQGSDNYGYTF | TGTGCCAGCAGTCCTCGACAGGGCTCGGATAACTATGGCTACACCTTC
TRBJ2-1 | . | . | TRBV19 | CASSIRLTGHEQFF | TGTGCCAGTAGTATCCGGCTTACCGGCCATGAGCAGTTCTTC
TRBJ2-7 | . | . | TRBV28 | CASSPQWAYEQYF | TGTGCCAGCAGTCCTCAGTGGGCCTACGAGCAGTACTTC
TRBJ1-5 | . | TRBD1 | TRBV6-1 | CASRTGGAQPQHF | TGTGCCAGCAGGACAGGGGGCGCTCAGCCCCAGCATTTT
TRBJ2-3 | . | TRBD2 | TRBV29-1 | CSVDRLAGLTDTQYF | TGCAGCGTTGATAGACTAGCGGGTCTCACAGATACGCAGTATTTT
TRBJ1-1 | many | . | TRBV20-1 | CSAKENTEAFF | TGCAGTGCCAAAGAGAACACTGAAGCTTTCTTT
TRBJ1-3 | . | TRBD1 | TRBV2 | CASGTGDGNTIYF | TGTGCCAGCGGGACAGGGGATGGAAACACCATATATTTT
TRBJ1-2 | . | . | TRBV11-2 | CASTGGVPYGYTF | TGTGCCAGCACGGGAGGGGTCCCCTATGGCTACACCTTC